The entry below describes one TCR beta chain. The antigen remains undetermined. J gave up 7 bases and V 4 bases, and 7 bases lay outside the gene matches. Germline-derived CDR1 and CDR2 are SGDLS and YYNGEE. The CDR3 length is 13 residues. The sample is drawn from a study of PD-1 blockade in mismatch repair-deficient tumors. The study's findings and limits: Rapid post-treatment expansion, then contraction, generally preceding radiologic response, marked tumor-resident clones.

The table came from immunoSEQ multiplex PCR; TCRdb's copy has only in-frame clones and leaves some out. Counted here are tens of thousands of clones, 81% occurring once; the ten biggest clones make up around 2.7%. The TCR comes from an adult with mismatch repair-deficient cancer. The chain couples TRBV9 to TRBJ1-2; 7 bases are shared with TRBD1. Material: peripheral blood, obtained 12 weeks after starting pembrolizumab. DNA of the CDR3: TGTGCCAGCAGCCTCAGGGGGGGCTCTGGCTACACCTTC. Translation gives CASSLRGGSGYTF.